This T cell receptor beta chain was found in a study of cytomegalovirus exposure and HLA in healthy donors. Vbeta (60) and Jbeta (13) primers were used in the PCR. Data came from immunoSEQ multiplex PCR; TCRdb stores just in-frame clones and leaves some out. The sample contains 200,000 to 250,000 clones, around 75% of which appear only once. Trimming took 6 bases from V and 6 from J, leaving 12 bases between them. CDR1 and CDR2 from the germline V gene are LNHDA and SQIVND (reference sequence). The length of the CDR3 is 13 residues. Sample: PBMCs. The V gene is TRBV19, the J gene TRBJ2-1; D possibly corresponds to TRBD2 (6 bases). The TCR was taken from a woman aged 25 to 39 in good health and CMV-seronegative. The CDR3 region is CASSLLASNEQFF. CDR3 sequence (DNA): TGTGCCAGTAGCCTCCTAGCGAGCAATGAGCAGTTCTTC.